One TCR beta chain is described in this entry. Alongside a J-beta primer mix, a sample-barcoded 5' primer served in a second PCR lasting roughly 7 to 11 cycles. TCRdb re-derived calls from the 5' RACE reads in MiXCR, one entry per CDR3 protein. The data hold about 830,000 distinct CDR3 sequences, with about three fifths observed a single time. The data were obtained in a study of blood T cells in healthy people across ages. Study details: Per two T cells, template switching captured roughly one barcoded beta molecule.

CDR1 MNHEY and CDR2 SVGAGI come from the germline V gene. The V gene lost 2 bases and the J gene lost 8 bases, with 12 bases spanning the gap. This CDR3 region has 13 residues. Total RNA was isolated from each sample in quantities of at least 5 micrograms. Sequenced input: blood. The chain couples TRBV6-5 to TRBJ1-2, with unresolved D. This TCR came from a young man in good health. The CDR3 sequence is CASSYRQVGGYTF. The CDR3 DNA reads TGTGCCAGCAGTTACAGGCAGGTTGGAGGCTACACCTTC.